A single sample gave rise to the 26 T cell receptor beta chains below, sequenced in a study of OX40 agonist ivuxolimab in advanced cancers. TCRdb's copy holds only in-frame clones and misses some; the assay was immunoSEQ multiplex PCR. The sample has over 55,000 clones, about 81% seen once. Sequencing was performed on CD4+ or CD8+ T cells sorted from blood, taken in a trial of the OX40 agonist ivuxolimab. Source of these receptors: an adult with an advanced solid tumor such as melanoma, head and neck, liver or kidney cancer.

V gene TRBV29-1 combines with J gene TRBJ1-2; TRBD1 is a possible D gene (6 bases). In germline, CDR1 is SQVTM, CDR2 ANQGSEA. CDR3 length: 13 amino acids. Between the trimmed V and J ends, which lost 3 bases and 6 bases, there was a span of 14 bases. CDR3 nucleotide sequence: TGCAGCGTTGATCGGCGTGAGGGGGATGGCTACACCTTC. Translating gives CSVDRREGDGYTF.

V and J are TRBV12-5 and TRBJ2-5; D unclear. Germline V gives CDR1 LGHNT, CDR2 FRNRAP. V dropped 7 bases and J dropped 1 base, with 10 bases sitting between them. This CDR3 comprises 13 residues. The CDR3 reads CASAFASQETQYF. DNA for the CDR3: TGTGCTAGTGCCTTCGCCAGCCAAGAGACCCAGTACTTC.

This clone appeared a single time. The chain couples TRBV4-3 to TRBJ1-4; perhaps TRBD1 as D (5 bases). This CDR3 is 12 amino acids long. Per germline, CDR1 LGHNA and CDR2 YSLEER. The V end was cut by 1 base, the J end by 8 bases, with 5 bases between. The CDR3 protein is CASSQGGEKLFF. The DNA for the CDR3 is TGCGCCAGCAGCCAAGGGGGGGAAAAACTGTTTTTT.

The chain has TRBV15 and TRBJ2-5, with 8 bases identical to TRBD1. The CDR3 runs to 16 residues. V lost 5 bases, J lost 3 bases, and 11 bases stayed unmatched. Germline V gene sequence: CDR1 LNHNV, CDR2 YYDKDF (reference sequence). CDR3 in DNA: TGTGCCACCAGCGGATGGGCAGGGGGCTTAGAAGAGACCCAGTACTTC. This sequence encodes CATSGWAGGLEETQYF. The entire variable domain, with the rest obtained from reference TRBV15 and TRBJ2-5, is as follows: DAMVIQNPRYQVTQFGKPVTLSCSQTLNHNVMYWYQQKSSQAPKLLFHYYDKDFNNEADTPDNFQSRRPNTSFCFLDIRSPGLGDTAMYLCATSGWAGGLEETQYFGPGTRLLVL.

The chain carries TRBV5-6 and TRBJ1-2; D is possibly TRBD1 (6 bases). The CDR3 is 15 amino acids. Germline CDR1 is SGHDT and CDR2 is YYEEEE. V was cut by 7 bases and J by 3 bases, with 19 bases left in between. DNA for the CDR3: TGTGCCAGCCATCCTACAGGGCGTCTGGACTATGGCTACACCTTC. Amino acids: CASHPTGRLDYGYTF.

The chain couples TRBV11-1 to TRBJ2-5, with D uncertain. Trimming cost V 5 bases and J 4 bases, with 8 bases left between them. Per the germline V gene, CDR1 is SGHAT and CDR2 is FQDESV (reference sequence). The CDR3 spans 12 residues. The CDR3, as DNA: TGTGCCAGCAGCGCCGTCGGAGAGACCCAGTACTTC. Translated, it gives CASSAVGETQYF.

V and J are TRBV5-6 and TRBJ1-1, with D perhaps TRBD1 (6 bases). The CDR3 is 14 amino acids. CDR1 is SGHDT, CDR2 YYEEEE, per germline. The ends were cut back, 1 base at V and 4 bases at J, with 11 bases in the middle. The CDR3 reads CASSLLRGATEAFF. DNA of the CDR3: TGTGCCAGCAGCTTGTTGCGGGGGGCCACTGAAGCTTTCTTT.

This chain uses TRBV18 with TRBJ2-1; 11 nucleotides line up with TRBD2. The germline CDR1 and CDR2 sequences are KGHSH and LQKENI. With 0 bases clipped from V and 7 bases from J, the junction kept 2 bases outside the gene matches. The CDR3 runs 15 residues. CDR3 sequence reads: CASSPPSSGGNEQFF. In DNA, the CDR3 is TGTGCCAGCTCACCACCGTCTAGCGGGGGGAATGAGCAGTTCTTC.

The rearrangement links TRBV5-1 to TRBJ2-1; 11 bases fit TRBD2. CDR1 is SGHRS and CDR2 is YFSETQ in the germline V gene. V was pared by 4 bases and J by 6 bases, with 9 bases of the junction left unmatched. This CDR3 is built from 16 residues. The CDR3 nucleotides are TGCGCCAGCAGCATACTAGCGGGGGTACCCTCCAATGAGCAGTTCTTC. It yields the protein CASSILAGVPSNEQFF.

This chain links TRBV7-3 with TRBJ1-2; 10 bases are a match to TRBD1. The CDR3 runs to 14 residues. Trimming took 5 bases from V and 8 from J; bases not matched to a gene: 8. Germline loops: CDR1 SGHTA, CDR2 FQGTGA. The CDR3: CASSGRGTGDGYTF. In DNA form, the CDR3 reads TGTGCCAGCAGCGGGAGAGGGACAGGGGACGGCTACACCTTC. Full variable domain (missing parts from reference TRBV7-3 and TRBJ1-2): GAGVSQTPSNKVTEKGKYVELRCDPISGHTALYWYRQSLGQGPEFLIYFQGTGAADDSGLPNDRFFAVRPEGSVSTLKIQRTERGDSAVYLCASSGRGTGDGYTFGSGTRLTVV.

The rearrangement uses TRBV6-6 and TRBJ1-1, with TRBD1 matching over 8 bases. The V gene's germline CDR1 is MNHNY and CDR2 SVGAGI (reference sequence). This CDR3 comprises 14 residues. V dropped 8 bases and J dropped 5; count of bases not matched to a gene: 10. CDR3 in amino acids: CASRRQGADTEAFF. CDR3 nucleotide sequence: TGTGCCAGCCGAAGGCAGGGGGCTGATACTGAAGCTTTCTTT.

The chain joins TRBV14 to TRBJ2-7; D remains unclear. CDR1 and CDR2 from the germline V gene are SGHDN and FVKESK. V dropped 0 bases and J dropped 4 bases, with 4 bases sitting between them. There are 12 residues in the CDR3. As DNA, the CDR3 is TGTGCCAGCAGCCAAGACAGATACGAGCAGTACTTC. Its translation: CASSQDRYEQYF.

This chain uses TRBV11-2 with TRBJ2-2, with 9 bases matching TRBD1. Germline V CDR1 and CDR2: SGHAT, FQNNGV. The CDR3 runs to 18 residues. V dropped 4 bases and J dropped 6; count of bases not matched to a gene: 15. CDR3 nucleotides: TGTGCCAGCAGCTCATTTTACCGGGACAGGGTGTTGGCCGGGGAGCTGTTTTTT. Its translation is CASSSFYRDRVLAGELFF.

V gene TRBV15 combines with J gene TRBJ2-7, with a weak D call TRBD1 (5 bases). The V end was cut by 5 bases, the J end by 5 bases, with 16 bases between. This CDR3 has 14 residues. Germline loops: CDR1 LNHNV, CDR2 YYDKDF (reference sequence). The CDR3 sequence: CATSGSLGVHEQYF. The CDR3 nucleotides are TGTGCCACCAGCGGATCCTTAGGGGTCCACGAGCAGTACTTC.

The rearrangement joins TRBV13 to TRBJ2-2; D unresolved. The germline V gene encodes CDR1 PRHDT and CDR2 FYEKMQ (reference sequence). Deletions cut 4 bases from V and 0 bases from J, with 9 bases between. The CDR3 spans 15 residues. CDR3 sequence (DNA): TGTGCCAGCAGCTCAGGTTTCGCGAACACCGGGGAGCTGTTTTTT. It translates to CASSSGFANTGELFF.

This chain links TRBV29-1 with TRBJ2-1, with a tentative D call TRBD2 (6 bases). V lost 8 bases, J lost 6 bases, and 20 bases lay in between. The CDR3 covers 14 residues. CDR1 and CDR2 from the germline V gene are SQVTM and ANQGSEA. The CDR3 loop is CSSSSGELINEQFF. As DNA, the CDR3 is TGCAGCTCGTCTTCGGGAGAACTTATCAATGAGCAGTTCTTC.

The chain carries TRBV5-1 and TRBJ1-6; unclear D gene. V was shortened by 0 bases and J by 6 bases, with 13 bases between the two germline ends. Germline values: CDR1 SGHRS, CDR2 YFSETQ. The CDR3 sequence is 16 residues long. In DNA, the CDR3 is TGCGCCAGCAGCTTGGATACCCTGGGGAGTAATTCACCCCTCCACTTT. Translating it yields CASSLDTLGSNSPLHF.

The genes are TRBV12-5 and TRBJ2-7; no reliable D call. The CDR3 is made up of 14 amino acids. Germline CDR1 LGHNT, CDR2 FRNRAP. Deletions cut 7 bases from V and 4 bases from J, with 17 bases between. The CDR3 reads CASAITPNEYEQYF. CDR3 DNA sequence: TGTGCTAGTGCTATCACCCCAAATGAATACGAGCAGTACTTC.

This chain joins TRBV27 and TRBJ2-1, with TRBD1 matching 7 bases. The V gene's germline CDR1 is MNHEY and CDR2 SMNVEV (reference sequence). J gave up 5 bases and V 1 base, and 8 bases lay outside the gene matches. The CDR3 is 16 amino acids. CDR3 region: CASSLWSGQANNEQFF. The CDR3 DNA reads TGTGCCAGCAGTTTATGGAGCGGACAGGCCAACAATGAGCAGTTCTTC.

This chain links TRBV5-1 with TRBJ1-1, with D unclear. The V and J ends lost 5 bases and 10 bases respectively, with 15 bases between them. The CDR3 loop spans 12 amino acids. Germline assignment: CDR1 SGHRS and CDR2 YFSETQ. CDR3 bases: TGCGCCAGCAGGGGATCAGGTCATGGAGCTTTCTTT. It yields the protein CASRGSGHGAFF. The variable domain in full, with the rest retrieved from reference TRBV5-1 and TRBJ1-1, is KAGVTQTPRYLIKTRGQQVTLSCSPISGHRSVSWYQQTPGQGLQFLFEYFSETQRNKGNFPGRFSGRQFSNSRSEMNVSTLELGDSALYLCASRGSGHGAFFGQGTRLTVV.

The chain has TRBV16 and TRBJ1-2; D not resolved. Between the trimmed V and J ends, which lost 0 bases and 4 bases, there was a span of 12 bases. The CDR3 runs 15 residues. CDR1 and CDR2 from the germline V gene are KGHSY and FQNENV. CDR3 region: CASSQSEVRSYGYTF. Written as DNA, the CDR3 is TGTGCCAGCAGCCAATCGGAGGTGCGTAGCTATGGCTACACCTTC.

The CDR3 DNA is TGTGCCAGCAGCCCAGACCGGGACAGGGCCACGTATGAGCAGTTCTTC. Its protein is CASSPDRDRATYEQFF. The V gene is TRBV11-2, the J gene TRBJ2-1; 9 bases map to TRBD1. The ends lost 5 bases at V and 8 bases at J; junction bases unmatched: 13. The CDR3 sequence is 16 residues long. Germline loops: CDR1 SGHAT, CDR2 FQNNGV.

The chain links TRBV6-1 to TRBJ1-5; maybe TRBD1 (5 bases). Trimming shortened V by 4 bases and J by 7 bases, and 14 bases separated the two germline ends. The CDR3 loop spans 14 amino acids. The germline CDR1 and CDR2 sequences are MNHNS and SASEGT. The CDR3 loop is CASSVWGSHQPQHF. For the CDR3, the DNA is TGTGCCAGCAGTGTTTGGGGGTCGCACCAGCCCCAGCATTTT.

A remark on this clone: Different DNA sequences within this sample yield the same CDR3. The chain couples TRBV5-6 to TRBJ1-5; D not certain. Germline values: CDR1 SGHDT, CDR2 YYEEEE. CDR3 length equals 15 residues. V dropped 0 bases and J dropped 1 base, with 8 bases sitting between them. The CDR3 spells CASSLGGTSNQPQHF. CDR3 bases: TGTGCCAGCAGCTTGGGCGGAACGAGCAATCAGCCCCAGCATTTT.

The chain links TRBV11-2 to TRBJ1-5; D gene ambiguous. Between the trimmed V and J ends, which lost 3 bases and 0 bases, there was a span of 9 bases. This CDR3 has 15 amino acids. The germline gives CDR1 SGHAT, CDR2 FQNNGV. DNA of the CDR3: TGTGCCAGCAGCTTCTCTCCCGATAGCAATCAGCCCCAGCATTTT. Encoded protein: CASSFSPDSNQPQHF.

The rearrangement links TRBV9 to TRBJ2-3; tentative D call: TRBD2 (6 bases). The CDR3 is made up of 17 amino acids. The V end lost 4 bases, the J end lost 0 bases, and 18 bases lay between the germline ends. Germline V gene sequence: CDR1 SGDLS, CDR2 YYNGEE. The CDR3 DNA reads TGTGCCAGCAGCCCTCCCCTCGGACTACCTAGCACAGATACGCAGTATTTT. It is translated as CASSPPLGLPSTDTQYF. Variable domain in full (rest from reference TRBV9 and TRBJ2-3): DSGVTQTPKHLITATGQRVTLRCSPRSGDLSVYWYQQSLDQGLQFLIQYYNGEERAKGNILERFSAQQFPDLHSELNLSSLELGDSALYFCASSPPLGLPSTDTQYFGPGTRLTVL.